Listed below are T cell receptor beta chains from one sample, sequenced in a study of cytomegalovirus exposure and HLA in healthy donors. Produced via immunoSEQ multiplex PCR; TCRdb's table is partial and in-frame only. The sample lists 100,000 to 150,000 clones, around 84% occurring once. Input material: PBMCs. These receptors came from a man over 45 in good health and CMV-seronegative. CDR3s include the opening cysteine and the closing phenylalanine or tryptophan. The D gene is left open where the match is weak. Size is stated for part of the rows, as once, few or many counts, or as a class when the clone is expanded.

TRBD1,TRBJ2-5,NA,TRBV30,CAWSSRQGETQYF,TGTGCCTGGAGTTCCCGACAGGGCGAGACCCAGTACTTC
NA,TRBJ1-1,NA,TRBV6-5,CASSYSRVNTEAFF,TGTGCCAGCAGTTACTCTCGGGTGAACACTGAAGCTTTCTTT
TRBD1,TRBJ1-1,few,TRBV5-6,CASRRQGRRTEAFF,TGTGCCAGCAGACGACAGGGCAGGCGCACTGAAGCTTTCTTT
NA,TRBJ1-5,NA,TRBV6-1,CASSDGGRGQPQHF,TGTGCCAGCAGTGACGGTGGTAGGGGGCAGCCCCAGCATTTT
TRBD2,TRBJ2-5,few,TRBV10-2,CASSSWGGEVQETQYF,TGCGCCAGCAGCTCGTGGGGGGGTGAGGTCCAAGAGACCCAGTACTTC
NA,TRBJ2-5,NA,TRBV2,CASSGAGGPPGWKYF,TGTGCCAGCAGTGGGGCAGGCGGGCCTCCAGGATGGAAGTACTTC
NA,TRBJ1-2,NA,TRBV6-1,CASSVGPGYGYTF,TGTGCCAGCAGTGTTGGACCGGGGTATGGCTACACCTTC
TRBD2,TRBJ2-3,NA,TRBV13,CASSFFGLAGDTQYF,TGTGCCAGCAGCTTCTTCGGACTAGCGGGTGATACGCAGTATTTT
NA,TRBJ1-6,few,TRBV27,CASSLSLRGNSPLHF,TGTGCCAGCAGTTTATCGCTCAGGGGTAATTCACCCCTCCACTTT
TRBD2,TRBJ2-1,NA,TRBV7-2,CASSDLAGGLNEQFF,TGTGCCAGCAGCGACCTAGCGGGGGGTCTCAATGAGCAGTTCTTC
NA,TRBJ2-5,NA,TRBV7-9,CASSLASRQETQYF,TGTGCCAGCAGCTTAGCGAGTAGACAAGAGACCCAGTACTTC
NA,TRBJ1-1,NA,TRBV10-3,CAIATVMNTEAFF,TGTGCCATCGCCACAGTTATGAACACTGAAGCTTTCTTT
TRBD2,TRBJ2-1,NA,TRBV5-1,CASSFGTTDVGEQFF,TGCGCCAGCAGCTTCGGGACTACCGACGTCGGGGAGCAGTTCTTC
TRBD1,TRBJ1-3,NA,TRBV5-1,CASSIGTVRSGNTIYF,TGCGCCAGCAGCATAGGGACAGTTCGCTCTGGAAACACCATATATTTT
TRBD1,TRBJ1-5,NA,TRBV4-2,CASSPSTGGGQPQHF,TGTGCCAGCAGCCCAAGTACAGGGGGCGGTCAGCCCCAGCATTTT
NA,TRBJ2-7,NA,TRBV10-1,CASSAIGYEQYF,TGCGCCAGCAGCGCTATCGGGTACGAGCAGTACTTC
NA,TRBJ1-2,NA,TRBV27,CASSLSRGIGGYTF,TGTGCCAGCAGTTTATCGCGGGGGATTGGTGGCTACACCTTC
NA,TRBJ2-2,NA,TRBV5-1,CASSLDRAAGELFF,TGCGCCAGCAGCTTGGACAGGGCGGCCGGGGAGCTGTTTTTT
TRBD1,TRBJ1-1,once,TRBV30,CAWSVQGVAEAFF,TGTGCCTGGAGTGTACAGGGGGTGGCTGAAGCTTTCTTT
NA,TRBJ1-6,NA,TRBV18,CASSQRDSPLHF,TGTGCCAGCTCACAACGCGATTCACCCCTCCACTTT
TRBD1,TRBJ1-4,NA,TRBV7-9,CASSRLGGTGIEKLFF,TGTGCCAGCAGCCGCTTGGGAGGGACAGGGATTGAAAAACTGTTTTTT